This note documents a single T cell receptor beta chain sequence. The target antigen is unknown. This record belongs to a study of identical twins. Study-level points and caveats: Out-of-frame alpha sequences common to twins exhibited a surplus of low generation probability. Zero-insertion findings could be partly confounded by invariant cells (MAIT and iNKT cells). Modelling approaches yielded underestimates of out-of-frame TCR alpha sharing between monozygotic twins.

Unique molecular identifiers were present on cDNA, and template switching added a universal primer site. TCRdb ran MiXCR on the 5' RACE reads and lists one entry per CDR3 protein. The sample shows some 600,000 distinct CDR3 sequences, about 7.6% of them seen only once. The CDR3 sequence is 16 residues long. J was trimmed by 4 bases and V by 0 bases; bases with no gene match: 11. Germline assignment: CDR1 DFQATT and CDR2 SNEGSKA (reference sequence). The data also belong to a second study, concerning yellow fever vaccine responses in identical twins.

The chain couples TRBV20-1 to TRBJ2-7; TRBD2 agrees at 8 bases. The receptor was derived from a woman aged 18-29 years in good health. Sequenced sample: PBMCs. The DNA of the CDR3 is TGCAGTGCTAGAGATATGAGCGCGCGGGAGGATTACGAGCAGTACTTC. Translated: CSARDMSAREDYEQYF.